The T cell receptor (beta chain) described here comes from a study of shared clonotypes between healthy human individuals. V lost 1 base, J lost 3 bases, and 12 bases lay in between. This CDR3 contains 15 residues. Germline loops: CDR1 SGHDT, CDR2 YYEEEE. The method was immunoSEQ multiplex PCR; TCRdb's version includes in-frame clones alone and lacks a portion of them. The repertoire includes roughly 650,000 clones, roughly 95% of them detected once, and about 0.11% sits in the top ten. Terminally differentiated effector memory CD45RA+ cells were left out of the naive CD8 fraction, which was CD45RO-negative and positively selected for CCR7.

This sequence originates from a woman aged 25 to 45 in good health. Source material: naive CD8+ T cells sorted from blood. The chain joins TRBV5-6 to TRBJ2-3, with TRBD1 as a possible D gene (6 bases). CDR3 in amino acids: CASSLRWGRTDTQYF. CDR3 in DNA: TGTGCCAGCAGCTTGCGCTGGGGGCGGACAGATACGCAGTATTTT.